This T cell receptor (beta chain) derives from a study of T cell changes during pregnancy in multiple sclerosis. This CDR3 is built from 13 residues. CDR1 and CDR2 (germline): SNHLY, FYNNEI. J was trimmed by 9 bases and V by 5 bases; bases with no gene match: 8. Libraries were prepared by immunoSEQ multiplex PCR; TCRdb keeps only in-frame clonotypes and omits some of them. This table holds 47,000 or so clones, 90% found once. The source of this sequence is a female donor in good health, enrolled as a control in a pregnancy study. V usage is TRBV2 and J usage is TRBJ2-7; TRBD1 aligns across 9 bases. Sample: peripheral blood, taken after pregnancy. The CDR3 loop is CASSYRDRERQYF. The CDR3 DNA is TGTGCCAGCAGTTACCGGGACAGGGAAAGGCAGTACTTC.